This T cell receptor (beta chain) was identified in a study of T-cell memory formation after mild COVID-19 (dated by TCRdb to the early 2020s). General notes on the study: Most TCR sequence clusters were specific to one of the two donors. Two young, previously healthy adult volunteers, one female and one male, were included in the cohort. Longitudinal TCRalpha and TCRbeta repertoire sequencing tracked T-cell clones expanding and contracting after mild COVID-19 in two donors. Beyond this particular receptor, the publication reports: SARS-CoV-2 specificity of the second-wave clones peaking on day 37 was not confirmed. Contracting CD4+ clones were found mainly in CM and EM memory subsets, while CD8+ clones were enriched in EMRA. Clones contracting from day 15 to 85 had balanced CD4/CD8 phenotypes, while a second wave expanding from day 15 to 37 was biased towards CD4+. Some responding clones were detected in pre-infection memory, which suggested that pre-existing cross-reactive memory T cells had joined the SARS-CoV-2 response. Only a couple of mild cases were covered in the study, and larger cohorts including severe cases with pre-infection samples were considered necessary.

Trimming removed 8 bases from V and 5 bases from J; the gene matches leave 8 bases unexplained. The CDR3 numbers 14 residues from cysteine through phenylalanine. Only the CDR3 DNA stays, 42 bases, in frame from base 1. Ficoll-Paque density gradient centrifugation was used to isolate PBMCs. Sequenced on an Illumina NovaSeq 6000. TCRalpha and TCRbeta cDNA libraries were built by 5'RACE with constant-segment primers, adding sample barcodes and unique molecular identifiers. Trizol reagent was used to extract RNA from every sample. Library amplification was performed in two PCR steps, and a second sample barcode and Illumina TruSeq adapters were introduced in the second step. Sequencing of libraries was performed on an Illumina NovaSeq with 2 x 150 bp paired-end reads. The published analysis was carried out like this. The reads were demultiplexed and collapsed into UMI-guided consensus sequences using migec v1.2.7. Using mixcr v2.1.11, UMI consensuses were aligned to TRA and TRB V and J templates and then assembled into clonotypes. A clonotype was counted as expanded or contracted only when both edgeR and NoisET called the clonotype significant, with the noise models trained on biological replicates. For edgeR calls, the thresholds were a false discovery rate-adjusted p below 0.01 and a log2 fold-change of 1. As an exploratory analysis of dynamics, max-normalized trajectories of the 1000 most abundant clonotypes were examined by PCA with hierarchical clustering. Separately sequenced CD4+ and CD8+ repertoires were used to assign a CD4 or CD8 phenotype to each responding clone. TCRdb trimmed public reads at Q25 via fastp, called clones via MiXCR and kept in-frame beta chains. Identical CDR3 protein sequences are pooled into one entry, listed with their most common genes and DNA. The V and J calls were not made by the authors but by TCRdb's processing. Within this sample are approximately 300,000 distinct CDR3 sequences, with 15% to 20% of them counted one time only. The ten largest clonotypes hold 22% of the sample.

This clonotype was recorded many times. Its antigen has not been determined. Base-call qualities are not available, and no considerably larger clone is one nucleotide away. This clonotype originated in a young man who had mild COVID-19 (a few samples of this study predate the infection). The sample titles of this study are shuffled in the database, so cell type and time point are left out; the donor was told from shared clones. The sequencing sample was made of PBMCs or a T cell subset sorted from them (not recorded which). The sequence links TRBV12-3 or TRBV12-4 to TRBJ2-2; 7 bases in the middle match TRBD2. In nucleotide form, the sequence is TGTGCCAGCGCCTTGGGGGGGTATACCGGGGAGCTGTTTTTT. Translation gives CASALGGYTGELFF.